This T cell receptor (beta chain) was observed in a study of glioma-infiltrating T cells. Amplification of TCR alpha and beta CDR3 regions from RNA used iRepertoire nested multiplex PCR. For one-step reverse transcription and amplification, about 85-400 ng of tissue mRNA or PBMC total RNA was used. TCRdb called the multiplex PCR reads again in MiXCR, with one record for every CDR3 protein. The table records over 70,000 distinct CDR3 sequences, about 25% of them present only once. Study-wide results and limits: Very few CDR3 sequences were shared between tissue and blood. Non-neoplastic patients had below-expected tissue-blood divergence, while all gliomas exceeded expectation.

Per the germline V gene, CDR1 is KGHSH and CDR2 is LQKENI. CDR3 length: 13 residues. V lost 4 bases and J lost 6; bases outside the gene matches: 4. This clonotype has at least ten counts. Its antigen remains unknown. Sample: glioma tissue, nonneoplastic brain tissue, or PBMCs (not recorded which). This clonotype was obtained from a human donor with low-grade glioma or glioblastoma, undergoing nonglioma brain surgery, or in good health (not recorded which). The gene calls are TRBV18 and TRBJ1-1; 8 bases line up with TRBD1. The CDR3 DNA follows: TGTGCCAGCTCACTTCAGGGGGCGCCTGAAGCTTTCTTT. The encoded protein is CASSLQGAPEAFF.